This T cell receptor (beta chain) was observed in a study of cytomegalovirus exposure and HLA in healthy donors (dated 2017 in TCRdb). Looking at the study overall: According to an earlier analysis of several hundred of the donors, about 190 million T cells yielded 117 million unique TCR beta sequences and about 300 Gb of sequence data. Among a few hundred genotyped donors of the cohort, an average of 235,054 unique TCR beta nucleotide sequences were sequenced per donor, approximately 20% of them non-productive. The aim of the study was to test whether cataloging public T cell receptors could identify signatures of past pathogen exposure. Typing coverage differed by locus: A, B, C, DRB1 and DQB1 were typed in roughly 620-640 donors, DQA1 in about 500, DPA1 in approximately 600, and DPB1 in 450 to 490. Every discovery cohort repertoire had been produced on one sequencing platform. Class I and class II HLA loci were covered by the typing at four-digit resolution. Genome-wide SNP genotypes for about 65% of the roughly 670 donors were used in a later genetic analysis, which treated that subset as a discovery cohort. To predict cytomegalovirus infection status, the study brought together high-throughput TCR immunosequencing, statistical association of individual TCRs with disease status, and machine learning. In addition to the first cohort of roughly 700 subjects, a separate validation cohort of over 90 different subjects was used. In an earlier analysis of several hundred of the donors, high-throughput TCR beta sequencing was used to judge whether each TCR beta V gene segment behaved as functional or pseudogenic. The study used immunosequencing to profile the T cell repertoires of approximately 690 subjects and linked those repertoires to cytomegalovirus serostatus. About five DR-DQ haplotypes were handled as single units for association and clustering because linkage in the cohort was strong. Donor age, sex, ethnicity and CMV serostatus were compiled alongside the repertoire data. Rather than drawing on any new phenotypic data, the later analysis identified candidate immune exposures from TCR beta sequences and the way those sequences occurred across donors. In a later analysis, previously published TCR beta repertoires from 666 donors were re-analyzed and high-resolution HLA genotyping was added so that TCR occurrence patterns could be studied. Of the roughly 400 genotyped donors, approximately 83% fell in the genetic ancestry cluster associated with self-reported Caucasian donors. Roughly 300 gigabases of sequencing data and around 80 million unique TCR sequences made up an early release that covered approximately 650 HLA-typed donors.

Results the study describes overall, beyond this receptor: A cluster of highly shared sequence variants was judged likely to represent a technical artifact of the sequencing pipeline. When HLA alleles, especially DR and DQ, strongly co-occurred, attributing TCR associations to individual alleles was difficult. V-gene and J-gene trimming of TCR beta chains was associated with a missense DCLRE1C variant in a later genetic analysis, and the association was replicated in an independent cohort. Some IMGT-functional V segments, including TRBV6-2 and TRBV6-3, could not be distinguished by the 87-base-pair reads and were therefore excluded. Because counts were too low, fewer than 20 rarely observed V segments, including chromosome 9 orphons, were excluded from the earlier analysis of 587 of the donors. A further reported finding was that TCR beta sequences accurately predicted the HLA-A and HLA-B alleles for most subjects in the first cohort. It was suggested by the authors that the approach could potentially be generalized to other disease states and immunological phenotypes. In a later analysis, HLA-associated TCR beta chains were found to be more clonally expanded and to have lower generation probabilities than equally common non-associated chains. CMV serostatus was the only immune exposure information available for the cohort. In the study, 150 to 200 TCR beta chains were listed as associated with cytomegalovirus. Most TCR sequences were seen in very few donors, while some public TCRs were found in many individuals. Correlated functional status among segregating V segments might reflect linkage disequilibrium, but an unknown experimental factor could not be ruled out. A later analysis associated 15,000 or so TCR beta sequences with specific HLA alleles at a false discovery rate of 0.05. In vitro tests confirmed that a few of the cytomegalovirus-associated TCR beta chains recognize cytomegalovirus antigens. According to a later analysis, parvovirus B19, influenza, CMV and Epstein-Barr virus appeared linked to several top co-occurrence clusters. Sequencing depth was assumed to be roughly uniform across donors in the presence/absence analyses, though that assumption may not hold. Because HLA typing was missing for some donors at each locus, association tests included only the typed subset. The cohort was sequenced for TCR beta chains only, and without alpha or paired-chain data the features that could be detected were limited. A later genetic analysis reported fewer N-insertions in productive TCRs among donors in an Asian-associated ancestry cluster than the roughly 670-donor mean. A later analysis found that most CMV-associated TCR beta chains appeared HLA-restricted, with HLA associations seemingly driven largely by CMV exposure. In both the original and validation cohorts, the classifier was reported to diagnose cytomegalovirus status with high specificity and sensitivity. An earlier analysis of 587 of the donors showed that most TCR beta V segments appeared in productive rearrangements either about 90% or about 30% of the time, which broadly matched IMGT annotations. A later analysis found that TCR association rates varied across HLA loci, with DRB1 alleles showing the most associated TCRs and HLA-C alleles the fewest.

In total, roughly 670 healthy bone marrow donors made up the cohort. At the time of sampling, all cohort members were nominally healthy, though unrecorded immune exposures were likely present. The donor was CMV seronegative and was included in the group of hundreds of seronegative cohort members. Every donor gave a peripheral blood sample, and the peripheral blood mononuclear cells from that sample were used for TCR beta sequencing. Genomic DNA extraction from the blood cell samples was performed with the Qiagen DNeasy Blood Extraction Kit. From V the trimming removes 3 bases and from J it removes 0 bases, while the gene matches leave 2 bases of the junction unaccounted for. The CDR3, cysteine through phenylalanine, is 14 amino acids long. Only the CDR3 region is kept as DNA, spanning 42 bases read in frame from base 1. Via the germline V gene, CDR1 is SGDLS and CDR2 YYNGEE. Note on this clone: What antigen it recognizes has not been identified. Base qualities were left out, and no much larger clone turns up one base away.

The library was prepared using the immunoSEQ multiplex PCR assay. For the multiplex PCR, a mixture combining 60 forward primers for TCR Vbeta segments and 13 reverse primers for TCR Jbeta segments was used. A multiplex PCR assay on genomic DNA amplified the CDR3 region of rearranged TCR beta genes. On the Illumina HiSeq System, the amplified TCR beta libraries were sequenced as 87-base-pair reads. Per the authors' processing: A later analysis counted about 82 million unique TCR beta chains across the 666 repertoires, and roughly 10 million of these chains were shared by at least two donors. A nearest-neighbor algorithm error-corrected the raw reads and collapsed the reads into unique sequences, merging closely related sequences to remove PCR and sequencing errors. CDR3 sequences were aligned to IMGT reference sequences to assign V, D and J gene segments. For a sequence to be retained, a match of at least six nucleotides to both a V gene segment and a J gene segment was required. Rearrangements were classified as productive when the CDR3 lacked stop codons and remained in frame with V and J, and all other rearrangements were classified as non-productive. CDR3 was defined according to IMGT convention as the region running from the second conserved V-encoded cysteine to the conserved J-encoded phenylalanine. The earlier analysis of 450 to 750 of the donors excluded any sequence lacking an unambiguous match to a single V gene segment. An earlier analysis of 450 to 650 of the donors called V segments functional above 56.7% productive rearrangements and segregating when the between-donor standard deviation exceeded 5%. A statistical classification framework was built for diagnosing cytomegalovirus status from the catalog of TCR beta chain sequences. V and J gene assignment, in a later analysis, came from comparing TCR nucleotide sequences with IMGT/GENE-DB human TR gene sequences. A later analysis assigned CDR3 sequences and most-parsimonious VDJ recombination scenarios with the TCRdist pipeline. In a later analysis, each TCR beta chain was defined by its CDR3 amino acid sequence together with its V-gene family, and reads lacking a unique V-gene family were excluded. As a way to deal with suspected cross-contamination and a sequencing artifact, a later analysis dropped 500 to 700 nucleotide sequences that were highly shared and had low generation probability. In a later analysis, a clonal expansion index was calculated for each public chain from normalized within-repertoire ranks of inferred template counts. A later analysis computed generation probabilities with a VDJ recombination model fitted to out-of-frame rearrangements, and checked the results against IGoR. Hypergeometric tests were used in a later analysis to score TCR-TCR, TCR-HLA and TCR-CMV co-occurrence, with a repertoire-size bias correction applied to the TCR pairs. A later analysis estimated false discovery rates by permuting HLA or CMV assignments 20 times. A later analysis grouped co-occurring TCRs with DBSCAN, adding TCRdist sequence similarity when clustering within HLA-allele-positive subsets. Repertoires with fewer than 30,000 or more than 120,000 public chains were left out of co-occurrence clustering, as were about five repertoires with anomalous nucleotide sharing. In TCRdb, the immuneACCESS table is reduced to in-frame sequences with V and J assigned. These tables do not hold every clone; where another copy was compared, an unresolved V gene accounts for under half, and the others remain unexplained. Clone size and the V and J calls come from that table; the DNA yielded D and trimming. This sample gives 95,000 to 150,000 clones in total; roughly 80% of them show up just once. In total, the top ten clones hold 2% to 2.5% of the sample.

The sequence was collected from a young man in good health and CMV-seronegative. The sequenced material came from PBMCs. This chain joins TRBV9 to TRBJ2-7; 8 bases in between match TRBD2. The nucleotide sequence reads TGTGCCAGCAGCGCGGGGGGGAGCTCCTACGAGCAGTACTTC. This gives the protein CASSAGGSSYEQYF. When the CDR3 is completed using the reference TRBV9 and TRBJ2-7 genes on either side, the full variable domain is DSGVTQTPKHLITATGQRVTLRCSPRSGDLSVYWYQQSLDQGLQFLIQYYNGEERAKGNILERFSAQQFPDLHSELNLSSLELGDSALYFCASSAGGSSYEQYFGPGTRLTVT.